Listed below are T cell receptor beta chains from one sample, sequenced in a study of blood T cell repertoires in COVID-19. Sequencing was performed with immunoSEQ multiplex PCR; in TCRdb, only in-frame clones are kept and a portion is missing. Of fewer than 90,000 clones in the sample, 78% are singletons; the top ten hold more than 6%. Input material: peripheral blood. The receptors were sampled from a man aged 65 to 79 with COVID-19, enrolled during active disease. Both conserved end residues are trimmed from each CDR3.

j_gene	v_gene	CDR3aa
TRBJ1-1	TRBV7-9	ASRAGGNTEAF
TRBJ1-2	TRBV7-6	ASSSSGTGDGYT
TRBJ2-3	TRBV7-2	ASRSQRSTDTQY
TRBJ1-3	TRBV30	AWSVQGNTIY
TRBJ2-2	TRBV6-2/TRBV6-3	ASSGQATGELF
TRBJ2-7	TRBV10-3	ATGTSGTAGEQY
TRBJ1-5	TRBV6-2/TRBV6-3	ASSYSTGHFSNQPQH
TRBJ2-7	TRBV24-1	ATSDRTGRED
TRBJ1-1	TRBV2	ASNLRQGGTEAF
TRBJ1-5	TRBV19	ASRTGGFSNQPQH
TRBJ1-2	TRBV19	ASTMAQGTIRNYGYT
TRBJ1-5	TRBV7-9	ASSLGTDHNQPQH
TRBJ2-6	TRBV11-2	ASSYQSGANVLT
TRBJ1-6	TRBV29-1	SVLQGAGSPLH
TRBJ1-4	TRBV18	ASSPRTGATNEKLF
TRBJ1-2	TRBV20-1	SASSSRGRAVVGNYGYT
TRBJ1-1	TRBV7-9	ASSYSRASEAF
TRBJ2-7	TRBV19	ASRPMDRSSEQY
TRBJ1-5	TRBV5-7	ASRPGQGSQPQH
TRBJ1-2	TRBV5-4	ASSFIGTNYGYT
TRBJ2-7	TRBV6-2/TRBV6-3	ASSYGGLAGDGAYEQY
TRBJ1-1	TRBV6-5	ASTLRGLGTEAF
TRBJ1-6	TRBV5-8	ASSLESGGAGSPLH
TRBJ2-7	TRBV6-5	ASSTGTSEAYEQY
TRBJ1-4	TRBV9	ASSVGAENEKLF
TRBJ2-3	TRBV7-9	ASSLNWAGDNTDTQY
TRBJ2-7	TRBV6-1	ASSEWGRGNEQY
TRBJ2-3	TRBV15	ATRGDGLYTDTQY
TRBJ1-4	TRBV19	ASSTRGREKLF
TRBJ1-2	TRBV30	AWSDPQGRYGYT
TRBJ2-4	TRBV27	ASSLTYQNIQY
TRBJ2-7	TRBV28	ASTAPGGTYEQY
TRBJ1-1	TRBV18	ASSPGTGEQAF
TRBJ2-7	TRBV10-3	AISGSNAYEQY
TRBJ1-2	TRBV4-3	ASSQDLLTASYGYT
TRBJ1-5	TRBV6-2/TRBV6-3	ASSYDRVGNQPQH
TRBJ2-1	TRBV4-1	ASSQGTSGSEHEQF
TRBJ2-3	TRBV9	ASSTPIRAPTDTQY
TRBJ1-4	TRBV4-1	ASSHSDNEKLF
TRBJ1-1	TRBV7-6	ASSLRTDTEAF
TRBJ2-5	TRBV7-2	ASSYAPWRGAETQY
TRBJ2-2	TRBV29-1	SDRDRNTGELF
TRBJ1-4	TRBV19	ASSGTLTGSNEKLF
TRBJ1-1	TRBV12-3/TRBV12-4	ASRGATHPEAF
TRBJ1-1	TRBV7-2	ASSDRLNTEAF
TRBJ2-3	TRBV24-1	ATSDLVSGTSTDTQY
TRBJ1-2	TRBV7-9	ASSWTGERGYT
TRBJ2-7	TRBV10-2	ASGQLPPYEQY
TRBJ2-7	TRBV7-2	ASSLSRDLHEQY
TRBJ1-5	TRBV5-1	ASRQGDNQPQH
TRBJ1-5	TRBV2	ASTERGGFSNQPQH
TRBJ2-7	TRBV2	ASTSDSYEQY
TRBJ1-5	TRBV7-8	ASSPDRGLDQPQH
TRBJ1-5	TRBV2	ASKGGTSNQPQH